Listed below are T cell receptor beta chains from one sample, sequenced in a study of shared clonotypes between healthy human individuals. This table comes from immunoSEQ multiplex PCR, and its TCRdb copy is limited to in-frame clones, with some not included. In the table there are 2 million to 3 million clones, roughly 93% of which are singletons. The sequenced material came from naive CD4+ T cells from PBMCs. The receptors originated from a man in his late teens or twenties in good health. Some clones in this sample may be carry-over from other donors' samples. Each CDR3 is given without its conserved first and last residue.

v_call: TRBV6-1; j_call: TRBJ2-1; cdr3_aa: ASSFGAYNEQF
v_call: TRBV18; j_call: TRBJ2-1; cdr3_aa: ASSLGQPKGNEQF
v_call: TRBV28; j_call: TRBJ1-5; cdr3_aa: ASRAQGATQPQH
v_call: TRBV10-3; j_call: TRBJ2-1; cdr3_aa: AITQREGGEQF
v_call: TRBV30; j_call: TRBJ2-7; cdr3_aa: AWGTQAGSGTSYYEQY
v_call: TRBV6-5; j_call: TRBJ2-5; cdr3_aa: ASSSGTLGETQY
v_call: TRBV28; j_call: TRBJ2-1; cdr3_aa: ASSLGTSGLYNEQF
v_call: TRBV18; j_call: TRBJ1-4; cdr3_aa: ASSPPSRGLGEKLF
v_call: TRBV7-2; j_call: TRBJ2-3; cdr3_aa: ASSSRLAGFTDTQY
v_call: TRBV9; j_call: TRBJ1-2; cdr3_aa: ASSATGTGGYGYT
v_call: TRBV6-1; j_call: TRBJ1-5; cdr3_aa: ASSHPLHGQPQH
v_call: TRBV28; j_call: TRBJ1-4; cdr3_aa: ASSPGTAGEEKLF
v_call: TRBV30; j_call: TRBJ2-1; cdr3_aa: AWRGTVASGYNEQF
v_call: TRBV5-1; j_call: TRBJ2-1; cdr3_aa: ASSFGGPVLNEQF
v_call: TRBV18; j_call: TRBJ1-1; cdr3_aa: ASSPRDRPTSDTEAF
v_call: TRBV4-1; j_call: TRBJ1-4; cdr3_aa: ASSGGGFSEKLF
v_call: TRBV6-4; j_call: TRBJ2-2; cdr3_aa: ASSVETGFGELF
v_call: TRBV5-1; j_call: TRBJ2-7; cdr3_aa: ASTPLAGSVGEQY
v_call: TRBV6-1; j_call: TRBJ2-5; cdr3_aa: ASTYRGGETQY
v_call: TRBV5-1; j_call: TRBJ2-5; cdr3_aa: ASSWGNRETQY
v_call: TRBV6-5; j_call: TRBJ2-7; cdr3_aa: ASSYIGTVY
v_call: TRBV11-1; j_call: TRBJ2-7; cdr3_aa: ASTIYSGRYEQY
v_call: TRBV5-1; j_call: TRBJ2-7; cdr3_aa: ASSAWGGGYEQY
v_call: TRBV28; j_call: TRBJ1-3; cdr3_aa: ASSLTAIGNTIY
v_call: TRBV9; j_call: TRBJ2-3; cdr3_aa: ASGPDPDTQY
v_call: TRBV5-1; j_call: TRBJ1-1; cdr3_aa: ASSLEVGREAF
v_call: TRBV9; j_call: TRBJ2-3; cdr3_aa: ASSVRGTLTTDTQY
v_call: TRBV2; j_call: TRBJ2-3; cdr3_aa: ACQSEPWDTQY
v_call: TRBV11-3; j_call: TRBJ1-1; cdr3_aa: ASSVLTGGEAF
v_call: TRBV11-3; j_call: TRBJ2-1; cdr3_aa: ASSFGLADYNEQF
v_call: TRBV7-8; j_call: TRBJ2-5; cdr3_aa: ASSFSLGLAGGETQY
v_call: TRBV5-1; j_call: TRBJ2-5; cdr3_aa: ASSLGRSGSQETQY
v_call: TRBV28; j_call: TRBJ1-2; cdr3_aa: ASSLSYGYT
v_call: TRBV28; j_call: TRBJ2-5; cdr3_aa: ASSLGWQETQY
v_call: TRBV7-3; j_call: TRBJ2-1; cdr3_aa: ASSLQGAAYNEQF
v_call: TRBV2; j_call: TRBJ2-5; cdr3_aa: ASRAGFLFRSQETQY
v_call: TRBV11-2; j_call: TRBJ1-2; cdr3_aa: ASSFQTGGVGYT
v_call: TRBV5-6; j_call: TRBJ2-7; cdr3_aa: ASSFRASGRPRLGEQY
v_call: TRBV27; j_call: TRBJ1-5; cdr3_aa: ASSSLDRINSNQPQH
v_call: TRBV27; j_call: TRBJ2-3; cdr3_aa: ASSIRTSGSSDTQY
v_call: TRBV4-3; j_call: TRBJ1-5; cdr3_aa: ASSQSTLQPQH
v_call: TRBV28; j_call: TRBJ2-7; cdr3_aa: ASSLSPSGRVSYEQY